This T cell receptor (beta chain) was identified in a study of blood T cell repertoires in COVID-19. Study information: Samples came from the United States, Italy and Spain, spanning acute and convalescent COVID-19. The cDNA or gDNA used as material had been derived from T cells, B-cell-depleted T cells, or PBMCs.

Germline-derived CDR1 and CDR2 are MNHEY and SMNVEV (reference sequence). The CDR3 sequence is 18 residues long. V lost 0 bases and J lost 3; bases outside the gene matches: 4. TCRdb's table, derived via immunoSEQ multiplex PCR, lists solely in-frame clones and lacks some. The sample lists just over 20,000 clones, about 85% occurring once. The sequencing sample was made of peripheral blood. This sequence originates from a human donor in a cohort sampled during active COVID-19. This sequence joins TRBV27 and TRBJ2-6, with 11 bases lining up with TRBD2. The CDR3 sequence is CASSLSWLAGGGANVLTF. Here the CDR3 DNA reads TGTGCCAGCAGTTTATCCTGGCTAGCGGGGGGTGGGGCCAACGTCCTGACTTTC.